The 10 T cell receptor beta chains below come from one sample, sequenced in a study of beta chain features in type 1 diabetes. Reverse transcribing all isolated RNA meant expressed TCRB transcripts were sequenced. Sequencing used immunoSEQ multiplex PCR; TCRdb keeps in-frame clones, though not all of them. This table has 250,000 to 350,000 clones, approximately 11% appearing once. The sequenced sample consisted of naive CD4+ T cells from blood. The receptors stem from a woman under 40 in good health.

CDR3 bases: TGTGCCAGCAGCTCCGGGACTAGGCGCAATGAGCAGTTCTTC. It codes for CASSSGTRRNEQFF. This chain connects TRBV7-2 to TRBJ2-1, with 8 bases matching TRBD2. Unmatched junction bases numbered 5, after V lost 4 bases and J lost 6 bases. Per germline, CDR1 SGHTA and CDR2 FQGNSA. CDR3 length: 14 residues.

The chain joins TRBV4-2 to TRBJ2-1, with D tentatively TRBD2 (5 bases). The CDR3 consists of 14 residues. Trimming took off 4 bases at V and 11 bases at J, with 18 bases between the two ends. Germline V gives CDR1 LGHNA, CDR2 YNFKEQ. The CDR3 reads CASSREGQEPKQFF. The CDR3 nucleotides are TGTGCCAGCAGCCGAGAGGGCCAGGAACCTAAGCAGTTCTTC.

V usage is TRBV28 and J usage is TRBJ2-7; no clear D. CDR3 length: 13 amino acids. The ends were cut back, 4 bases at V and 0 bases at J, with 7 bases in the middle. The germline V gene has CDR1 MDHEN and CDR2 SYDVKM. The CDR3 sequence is CASSSRSSYEQYF. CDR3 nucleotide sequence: TGTGCCAGCAGTTCCCGGAGCTCCTACGAGCAGTACTTC.

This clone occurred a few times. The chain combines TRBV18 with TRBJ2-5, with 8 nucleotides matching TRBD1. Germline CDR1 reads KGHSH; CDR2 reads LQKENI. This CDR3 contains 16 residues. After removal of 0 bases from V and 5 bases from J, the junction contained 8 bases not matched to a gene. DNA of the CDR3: TGTGCCAGCTCACCACCGGAGGACAGGGAGGTGGAGACCCAGTACTTC. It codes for CASSPPEDREVETQYF.

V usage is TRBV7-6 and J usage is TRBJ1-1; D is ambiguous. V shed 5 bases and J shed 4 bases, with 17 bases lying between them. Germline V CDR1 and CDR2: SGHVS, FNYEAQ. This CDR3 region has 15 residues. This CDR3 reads CASSRDSNRVTEAFF. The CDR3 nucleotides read TGTGCCAGCAGCCGGGATTCGAATCGTGTCACTGAAGCTTTCTTT.

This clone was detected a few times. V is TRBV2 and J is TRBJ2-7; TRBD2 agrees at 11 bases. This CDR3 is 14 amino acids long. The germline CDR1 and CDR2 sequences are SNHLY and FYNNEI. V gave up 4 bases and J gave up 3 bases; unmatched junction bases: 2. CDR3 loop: CASSVGLAGYEQYF. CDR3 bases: TGTGCCAGCAGTGTTGGACTAGCGGGCTACGAGCAGTACTTC.

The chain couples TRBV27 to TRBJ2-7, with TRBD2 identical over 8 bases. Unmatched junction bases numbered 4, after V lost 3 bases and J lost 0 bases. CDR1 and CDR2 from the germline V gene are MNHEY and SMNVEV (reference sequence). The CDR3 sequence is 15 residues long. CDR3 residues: CASSFTSGTSYEQYF. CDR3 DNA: TGTGCCAGCAGTTTTACTAGCGGTACCTCCTACGAGCAGTACTTC.

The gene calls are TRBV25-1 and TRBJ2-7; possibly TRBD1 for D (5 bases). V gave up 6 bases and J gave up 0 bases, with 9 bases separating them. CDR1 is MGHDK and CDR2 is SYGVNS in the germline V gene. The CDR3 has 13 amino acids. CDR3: CASRGQVSYEQYF. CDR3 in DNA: TGTGCCAGCAGGGGGCAGGTCTCCTACGAGCAGTACTTC.

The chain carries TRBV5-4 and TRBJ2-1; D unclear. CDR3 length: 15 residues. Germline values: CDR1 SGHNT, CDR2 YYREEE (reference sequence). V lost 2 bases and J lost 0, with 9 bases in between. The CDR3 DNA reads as TGTGCCAGCAGCTTAACAGTGAGCTCCTACAATGAGCAGTTCTTC. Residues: CASSLTVSSYNEQFF.

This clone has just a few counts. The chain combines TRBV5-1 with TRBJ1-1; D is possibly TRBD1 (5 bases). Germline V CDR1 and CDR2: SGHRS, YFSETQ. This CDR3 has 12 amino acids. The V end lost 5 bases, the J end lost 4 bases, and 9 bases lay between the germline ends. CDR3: CASRTDSTEAFF. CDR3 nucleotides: TGCGCCAGCAGGACCGACAGCACTGAAGCTTTCTTT.